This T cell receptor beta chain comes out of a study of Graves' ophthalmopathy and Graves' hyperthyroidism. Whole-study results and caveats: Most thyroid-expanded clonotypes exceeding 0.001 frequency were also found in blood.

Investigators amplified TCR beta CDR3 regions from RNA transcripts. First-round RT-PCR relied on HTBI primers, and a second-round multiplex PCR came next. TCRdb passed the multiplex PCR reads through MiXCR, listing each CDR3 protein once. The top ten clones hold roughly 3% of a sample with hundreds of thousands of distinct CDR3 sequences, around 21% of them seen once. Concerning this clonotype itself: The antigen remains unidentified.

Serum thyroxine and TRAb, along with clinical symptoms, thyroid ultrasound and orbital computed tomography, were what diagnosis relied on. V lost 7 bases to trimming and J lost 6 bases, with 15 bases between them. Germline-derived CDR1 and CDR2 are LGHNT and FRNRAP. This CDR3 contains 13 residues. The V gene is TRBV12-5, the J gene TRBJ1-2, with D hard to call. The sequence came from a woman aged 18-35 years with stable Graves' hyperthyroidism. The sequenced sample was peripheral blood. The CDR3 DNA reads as TGTGCTAGTGCCCTGAAGGATGAGAATGGCTACACCTTC. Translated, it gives CASALKDENGYTF.